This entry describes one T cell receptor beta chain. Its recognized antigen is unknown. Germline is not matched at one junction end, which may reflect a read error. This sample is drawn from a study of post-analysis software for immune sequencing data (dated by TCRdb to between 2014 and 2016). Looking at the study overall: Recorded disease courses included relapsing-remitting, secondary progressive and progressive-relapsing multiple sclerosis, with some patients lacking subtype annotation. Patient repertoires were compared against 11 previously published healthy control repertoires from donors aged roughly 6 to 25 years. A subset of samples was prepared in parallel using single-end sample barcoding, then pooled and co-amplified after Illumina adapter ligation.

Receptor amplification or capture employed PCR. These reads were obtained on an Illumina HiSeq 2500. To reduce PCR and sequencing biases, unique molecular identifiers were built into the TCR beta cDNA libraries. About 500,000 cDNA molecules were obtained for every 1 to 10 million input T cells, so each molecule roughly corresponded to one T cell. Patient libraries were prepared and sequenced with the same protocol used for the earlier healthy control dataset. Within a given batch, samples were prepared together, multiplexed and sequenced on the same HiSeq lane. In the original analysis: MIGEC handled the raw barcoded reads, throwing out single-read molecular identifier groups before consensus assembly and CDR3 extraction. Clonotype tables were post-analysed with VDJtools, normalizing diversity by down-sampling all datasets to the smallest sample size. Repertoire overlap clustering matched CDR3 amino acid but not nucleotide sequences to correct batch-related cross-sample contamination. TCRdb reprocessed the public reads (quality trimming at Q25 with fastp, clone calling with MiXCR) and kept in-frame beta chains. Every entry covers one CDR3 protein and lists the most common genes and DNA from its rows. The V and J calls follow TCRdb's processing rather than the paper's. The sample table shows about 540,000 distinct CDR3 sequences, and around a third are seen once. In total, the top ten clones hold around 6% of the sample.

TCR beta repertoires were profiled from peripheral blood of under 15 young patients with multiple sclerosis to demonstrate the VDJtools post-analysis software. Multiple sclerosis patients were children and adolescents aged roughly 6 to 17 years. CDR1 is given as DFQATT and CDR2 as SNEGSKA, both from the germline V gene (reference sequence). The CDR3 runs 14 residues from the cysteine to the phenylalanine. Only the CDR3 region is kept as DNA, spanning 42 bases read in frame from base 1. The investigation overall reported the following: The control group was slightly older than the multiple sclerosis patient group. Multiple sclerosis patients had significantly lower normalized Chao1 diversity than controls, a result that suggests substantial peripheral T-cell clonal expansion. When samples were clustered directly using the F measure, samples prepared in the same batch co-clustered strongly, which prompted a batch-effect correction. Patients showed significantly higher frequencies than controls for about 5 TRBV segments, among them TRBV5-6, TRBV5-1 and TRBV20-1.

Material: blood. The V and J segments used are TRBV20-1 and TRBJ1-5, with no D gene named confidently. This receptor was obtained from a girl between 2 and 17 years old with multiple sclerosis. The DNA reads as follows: TGCAGTGCTAGTTTCCTGGGTGGCAATCAGCCCCGGCATTTT. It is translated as CSASFLGGNQPRHF.